The 9 T cell receptor beta chains below all came from one sample that was sequenced in a study of T-cell reconstitution after alpha-beta-depleted transplantation in children. As it was prepared, the TCRbeta library received unique molecular identifiers. TCRdb re-analysed the PCR reads in MiXCR, keeping a single row per CDR3 protein. This sample yields roughly 200,000 distinct CDR3 sequences, of which around 9.5% are seen a single time; roughly 6.2% belongs to the top ten. Sequenced material: PBMCs from the stem cell graft donor, taken from the stem cell graft. The receptors were gathered from a human donor who donated a stem cell graft to a child with acute lymphoblastic leukemia.

This rearrangement joins TRBV7-3 to TRBJ1-1, with D possibly being TRBD1 (5 bases). Between the trimmed V and J ends, which lost 1 base and 5 bases, there was a span of 17 bases. Germline CDR1 SGHTA, CDR2 FQGTGA. CDR3 length: 16 amino acids. Here the CDR3 reads CASSLKTGNRTTEAFF. The CDR3 DNA is TGTGCCAGCAGCTTAAAAACAGGTAATCGAACGACTGAAGCTTTCTTT.

In this sample, this clonotype turned up a few times. The genes are TRBV12-3 or TRBV12-4 and TRBJ2-3; 8 bases match TRBD2. V lost 2 bases, J lost 2 bases, and 9 bases stayed unmatched. This CDR3 has 17 residues. This CDR3 reads CASSLRMAGGHTDTQYF. CDR3 in DNA: TGTGCCAGCAGTTTACGGATGGCGGGGGGCCACACAGATACGCAGTATTTT.

This clonotype was detected many times. The chain recombines TRBV5-1 with TRBJ2-5, with TRBD1 matching over 8 bases. After removal of 0 bases from V and 5 bases from J, the junction contained 6 bases not matched to a gene. The germline CDR1 and CDR2 sequences are SGHRS and YFSETQ. CDR3 length equals 15 residues. The CDR3, as DNA: TGCGCCAGCAGCTTGGAAGCAGGGGGCCTGGAGACCCAGTACTTC. Amino acid sequence: CASSLEAGGLETQYF.

The V and J genes are TRBV2 and TRBJ1-4; no reliable D call. V was shortened by 8 bases and J by 8 bases, with 18 bases between the two germline ends. Germline CDR1 and CDR2: SNHLY and FYNNEI. This CDR3 has 14 amino acids. CDR3 in amino acids: CASQRTDPREKLFF. DNA for the CDR3: TGTGCCAGCCAAAGGACTGACCCCAGGGAAAAACTGTTTTTT.

The CDR3 loop is CASSAGGSSYEQYF. The CDR3 bases are TGTGCCAGCAGCGCCGGGGGGAGCTCCTACGAGCAGTACTTC. The rearrangement links TRBV7-2 to TRBJ2-7; 7 bases fit TRBD2. CDR3 length: 14 amino acids. V shed 5 bases and J 0 bases; nucleotides not matched to a gene: 4. From germline, CDR1 is SGHTA and CDR2 FQGNSA.

V is TRBV7-9 and J is TRBJ2-7; 8 bases map to TRBD2. The CDR3 contains 16 residues. Germline V gives CDR1 SEHNR, CDR2 FQNEAQ (reference sequence). V gave up 0 bases and J gave up 0 bases; unmatched junction bases: 4. The CDR3, as DNA: TGTGCCAGCAGCTTAGCTAGCGGGGTTCCCTCCTACGAGCAGTACTTC. Protein product: CASSLASGVPSYEQYF.

This clonotype was observed at least ten times. The rearrangement uses TRBV6-5 and TRBJ2-1, with 8 bases lining up with TRBD2. V lost 6 bases, J lost 3 bases, and 7 bases stayed unmatched. The length of the CDR3 is 15 residues. Looked up from germline, CDR1 is MNHEY and CDR2 is SVGAGI. This chain's CDR3 is CASSSTGTSYNEQFF. CDR3 sequence (DNA): TGTGCCAGCAGCTCGACCGGGACTAGCTACAATGAGCAGTTCTTC.

V is TRBV20-1 and J is TRBJ2-7, with 14 bases identical to TRBD2. Losses at the gene ends were 5 bases for V and 3 bases for J; bases not matched to a gene: 9. Germline assignment: CDR1 DFQATT and CDR2 SNEGSKA (reference sequence). The CDR3 covers 16 residues. CDR3 protein: CSASGLAGAWDYEQYF. The CDR3 region has the DNA TGCAGTGCTTCGGGACTAGCGGGGGCCTGGGACTACGAGCAGTACTTC.

This clonotype occurred many times. V is TRBV3-1 and J is TRBJ2-7, with a tentative D call TRBD2 (5 bases). The V gene's germline CDR1 is LGHDT and CDR2 YNNKEL (reference sequence). The CDR3 runs 15 residues. The V and J ends lost 6 bases and 0 bases respectively, with 15 bases between them. The CDR3 reads CASSLATAISYEQYF. CDR3 sequence (DNA): TGTGCCAGCAGTTTAGCGACTGCAATCTCCTACGAGCAGTACTTC.